The 32 T cell receptor beta chains reported below all come from one sample, sequenced in a study of chemoradiotherapy in HPV16-positive cancers. Sequenced by immunoSEQ multiplex PCR; TCRdb stores in-frame clones only, minus some. This sample has some 20,000 clones, with more than 75% found just once. The sequencing used blood, collected from a patient who underwent chemoradiotherapy. These receptors all come from a human donor with HPV-associated anogenital cancer.

The chain couples TRBV7-9 to TRBJ2-7; D is perhaps TRBD1 (5 bases). Per germline, CDR1 SEHNR and CDR2 FQNEAQ (reference sequence). V lost 0 bases, J lost 6 bases, and 9 bases lay in between. This CDR3 is 13 amino acids long. The CDR3 loop is CASSLAGQREQYF. The DNA of the CDR3 is TGTGCCAGCAGCTTAGCGGGGCAGCGCGAGCAGTACTTC.

The V gene is TRBV19, the J gene TRBJ1-1; TRBD1 matches 7 bases. Germline-derived CDR1 and CDR2 are LNHDA and SQIVND (reference sequence). J gave up 1 base and V 4 bases, and 6 bases lay outside the gene matches. The CDR3 runs to 15 residues. CDR3 sequence: CASSTQGEANTEAFF. CDR3 bases: TGTGCCAGTAGTACGCAGGGGGAGGCGAACACTGAAGCTTTCTTT.

The gene calls are TRBV2 and TRBJ1-4; D is unresolved. Germline V lookup: CDR1 SNHLY, CDR2 FYNNEI. The CDR3 contains 13 residues. V lost 1 base and J 6 bases, leaving 6 bases between the germline ends. The CDR3, as DNA: TGTGCCAGCAGTGAAGGTCTTGATGAAAAACTGTTTTTT. Its protein is CASSEGLDEKLFF.

The rearrangement uses TRBV5-4 and TRBJ1-1; D is unclear. There are 14 residues in the CDR3. Germline assignment: CDR1 SGHNT and CDR2 YYREEE (reference sequence). V was shortened by 1 base and J by 3 bases, with 10 bases between the two germline ends. CDR3 DNA sequence: TGTGCCAGCAGCTTGCAGTATGTGGACACTGAAGCTTTCTTT. This codes for CASSLQYVDTEAFF.

V gene TRBV9 combines with J gene TRBJ1-3; possibly TRBD1 for D (5 bases). The germline gives CDR1 SGDLS, CDR2 YYNGEE. The germline V and J ends were trimmed by 0 bases and 2 bases, with 9 bases remaining between them. This CDR3 comprises 15 residues. The CDR3 bases are TGTGCCAGCAGCGTAGAGGGGTGGCCTGGAAACACCATATATTTT. Translating it yields CASSVEGWPGNTIYF.

V gene TRBV11-3 combines with J gene TRBJ2-1; 7 bases are a match to TRBD2. V lost 4 bases, J lost 2 bases, and 5 bases stayed unmatched. Germline CDR1 SGHNT, CDR2 YENEEA. The CDR3 length is 15 residues. This chain's CDR3 is CASSSERGPYNEQFF. For the CDR3, the DNA is TGTGCCAGCAGCTCCGAGCGGGGCCCCTACAATGAGCAGTTCTTC.

This chain links TRBV4-3 with TRBJ2-7; D might be TRBD1 or TRBD2, each matching 5 bases. The germline V gene has CDR1 LGHNA and CDR2 YSLEER. This CDR3 is 15 amino acids long. The V end was cut by 0 bases, the J end by 0 bases, with 9 bases between. The CDR3 nucleotides are TGCGCCAGCAGCCAAGATACGGGGCCCTCCTACGAGCAGTACTTC. As protein: CASSQDTGPSYEQYF.

The chain has TRBV7-2 and TRBJ2-5; D remains ambiguous. Trimming took 1 base from V and 0 from J, leaving 12 bases between them. This CDR3 is built from 16 residues. From germline, CDR1 is SGHTA and CDR2 FQGNSA. CDR3 in amino acids: CASSLGPRNHQETQYF. The CDR3 nucleotides read TGTGCCAGCAGCTTAGGGCCGAGGAACCACCAAGAGACCCAGTACTTC. Variable domain in full (rest from reference TRBV7-2 and TRBJ2-5): GAGVSQSPSNKVTEKGKDVELRCDPISGHTALYWYRQSLGQGLEFLIYFQGNSAPDKSGLPSDRFSAERTGGSVSTLTIQRTQQEDSAVYLCASSLGPRNHQETQYFGPGTRLLVL.

This clone was recorded once. The V call is TRBV7-9, the J call TRBJ2-7, with TRBD2 matching 10 bases. Per the germline V gene, CDR1 is SEHNR and CDR2 is FQNEAQ (reference sequence). V was pared by 1 base and J by 5 bases, with 2 bases of the junction left unmatched. There are 14 residues in the CDR3. This CDR3 reads CASSLELAGHEQYF. The CDR3 DNA sequence: TGTGCCAGCAGCTTAGAACTAGCGGGGCACGAGCAGTACTTC.

The V gene is TRBV19, the J gene TRBJ1-5; tentative D call: TRBD1 (6 bases). V dropped 7 bases and J dropped 5 bases, with 15 bases sitting between them. The CDR3 sequence is 14 residues long. Germline V gives CDR1 LNHDA, CDR2 SQIVND (reference sequence). CDR3 amino acids: CASNKSGADQPQHF. CDR3 bases: TGTGCCAGTAATAAGTCGGGGGCGGATCAGCCCCAGCATTTT.

This sequence joins TRBV4-2 and TRBJ2-1, with TRBD2 identical over 14 bases. Trimming cost V 4 bases and J 10 bases; bases outside gene matches: 3. The CDR3 runs to 14 residues. Germline-derived CDR1 and CDR2 are LGHNA and YNFKEQ. The CDR3 region has the DNA TGTGCCAGCAGCCCCGGACTAGCGGGGGGCGAGCAGTTCTTC. It encodes CASSPGLAGGEQFF.

The chain joins TRBV7-8 to TRBJ2-7, with 9 bases that match TRBD1. V was clipped by 5 bases and J by 5 bases; unmatched bases: 10. The CDR3 contains 15 residues. Germline-derived CDR1 and CDR2 are SGHVS and FQNEAQ. The DNA for the CDR3 is TGTGCCAGCAGCCCGCTCGGACAGGGGTGGAACGAGCAGTACTTC. Its translation: CASSPLGQGWNEQYF.

This chain links TRBV4-3 with TRBJ2-7; no definite D call. CDR3 length: 14 residues. Germline lookup yields CDR1 LGHNA and CDR2 YSLEER. V was shortened by 2 bases and J by 2 bases, with 10 bases between the two germline ends. CDR3 loop: CASSQRRGAYEQYF. DNA of the CDR3: TGCGCCAGCAGCCAAAGGCGCGGCGCCTACGAGCAGTACTTC.

V gene TRBV15 combines with J gene TRBJ2-7; 11 nucleotides line up with TRBD1. CDR3 length equals 16 residues. V lost 3 bases, J lost 7 bases, and 11 bases stayed unmatched. CDR1 and CDR2 (germline): LNHNV, YYDKDF (reference sequence). CDR3 nucleotide sequence: TGTGCCACCAGCAGGGGGGCCGGACAGGGGGCTTGGGAGCAGTACTTC. Translated, it gives CATSRGAGQGAWEQYF.

The chain combines TRBV5-4 with TRBJ1-2; D is unclear. CDR3 length equals 12 residues. V gave up 3 bases and J gave up 4 bases, with 7 bases separating them. Germline values: CDR1 SGHNT, CDR2 YYREEE (reference sequence). The CDR3 loop is CASSYGGYGYTF. CDR3 DNA sequence: TGTGCCAGCAGCTACGGCGGCTATGGCTACACCTTC.

The genes are TRBV7-9 and TRBJ2-3; TRBD2 agrees at 11 bases. The CDR3 runs 19 residues. Germline CDR1 and CDR2: SEHNR and FQNEAQ (reference sequence). The V segment lost 4 bases and the J segment 1 base; nucleotides outside the gene matches: 13. In DNA, the CDR3 is TGTGCCAGCAGCTCCCCAAGGACTAGCGGGTCTTGGGGCACAGATACGCAGTATTTT. Protein sequence: CASSSPRTSGSWGTDTQYF.

Here the CDR3 DNA reads TGTGCCAGCAGGCCGGGACAGTCGGGGCATTATGGCTACACCTTC. Protein sequence: CASRPGQSGHYGYTF. This chain joins TRBV27 and TRBJ1-2; 7 bases map to TRBD1. Germline assignment: CDR1 MNHEY and CDR2 SMNVEV (reference sequence). With 6 bases clipped from V and 5 bases from J, the junction kept 12 bases outside the gene matches. The CDR3 is made up of 15 amino acids.

The sample holds a few counts of this clone. The chain couples TRBV10-1 to TRBJ2-7; D may match TRBD1 or TRBD2 (5 bases each). CDR3 length: 15 residues. From germline, CDR1 is WNHNN and CDR2 SYGVQD (reference sequence). Between the trimmed V and J ends, which lost 2 bases and 0 bases, there was a span of 11 bases. Here the CDR3 DNA reads TGCGCCAGCAGTGAGCCGGGACGGCGCTCCTACGAGCAGTACTTC. Amino acid sequence: CASSEPGRRSYEQYF.

The V gene is TRBV18, the J gene TRBJ1-4; D is unresolved. The CDR3 is 13 residues long. The germline V gene has CDR1 KGHSH and CDR2 LQKENI. V shed 2 bases and J shed 6 bases, with 7 bases lying between them. The CDR3 protein is CASSPGADEKLFF. In DNA, the CDR3 is TGTGCCAGCTCACCAGGTGCGGATGAAAAACTGTTTTTT.

V and J are TRBV4-1 and TRBJ1-2, with D maybe TRBD1 (5 bases). Germline CDR1 reads MGHRA; CDR2 reads YSYEKL. V lost 4 bases to trimming and J lost 4 bases, with 25 bases between them. This CDR3 has 18 amino acids. CDR3 in DNA: TGCGCCAGCAGCCTCTTGCTCGAAACCGGGACGGAGAGCTATGGCTACACCTTC. It translates to CASSLLLETGTESYGYTF.

V usage is TRBV18 and J usage is TRBJ1-3; D is possibly TRBD1 (6 bases). CDR3 length: 17 residues. V dropped 2 bases and J dropped 4 bases, with 18 bases sitting between them. Germline CDR1 reads KGHSH; CDR2 reads LQKENI. In DNA, the CDR3 is TGTGCCAGCTCACCAGGTTCAGGGGTTCACTCCGGAAACACCATATATTTT. Protein sequence: CASSPGSGVHSGNTIYF.

This chain connects TRBV6-1 to TRBJ1-4; D may be TRBD1 (5 bases). Trimming stripped 6 bases from V and 8 bases from J, with 16 bases between. The CDR3 totals 14 residues. Germline assignment: CDR1 MNHNS and CDR2 SASEGT. This chain's CDR3 is CASRLQASVEKLFF. As DNA, the CDR3 is TGTGCCAGCAGATTACAGGCTTCGGTGGAAAAACTGTTTTTT.

V gene TRBV19 combines with J gene TRBJ1-2; 8 bases agree with TRBD1. The CDR3 runs to 13 residues. CDR1 is LNHDA and CDR2 is SQIVND in the germline V gene (reference sequence). The J segment lost 4 bases and the V segment lost 7 bases, leaving 5 bases of the junction unmatched. For the CDR3, the DNA is TGTGCCAGTACACAGGGGGGGGCCTATGGCTACACCTTC. Its translation: CASTQGGAYGYTF.

The chain links TRBV7-9 to TRBJ1-6; D not certain. The length of the CDR3 is 17 residues. V was trimmed by 1 base and J by 3 bases, leaving 13 bases between them. CDR1 and CDR2 from the germline V gene are SEHNR and FQNEAQ (reference sequence). The DNA for the CDR3 is TGTGCCAGCAGCTTAGGGGTCTCGGTGGGCTATAATTCACCCCTCCACTTT. Its translation: CASSLGVSVGYNSPLHF.

This clone has just one count. This sequence joins TRBV10-3 and TRBJ2-2; a weak D match, TRBD2 (5 bases). There are 17 residues in the CDR3. CDR1 and CDR2 from the germline V gene are ENHRY and SYGVKD. Trimming cost V 0 bases and J 0 bases, with 11 bases left between them. CDR3 coding DNA: TGTGCCATCAGTGAGTCTGCCGGGGAGACGAACACCGGGGAGCTGTTTTTT. It is translated as CAISESAGETNTGELFF.

This chain uses TRBV5-8 with TRBJ2-7, with D possibly matching TRBD1 (6 bases). The germline V gene encodes CDR1 SGHTS and CDR2 YDEGEE. CDR3 length: 15 amino acids. Deletions cut 4 bases from V and 1 base from J, with 15 bases between. CDR3 residues: CASSPAQDRSYEQYF. In DNA form, the CDR3 reads TGTGCCAGCAGCCCGGCCCAGGACAGATCCTACGAGCAGTACTTC.

The V call is TRBV6-1, the J call TRBJ1-3; no reliable D call. Germline V gene lookup returns CDR1 MNHNS and CDR2 SASEGT. The CDR3 has 15 residues. V was shortened by 3 bases and J by 2 bases, with 11 bases between the two germline ends. As DNA, the CDR3 is TGTGCCAGCAGTGAGTCGGTTCTTCCTGGAAACACCATATATTTT. Its protein product is CASSESVLPGNTIYF.

The count of this clone is one. This rearrangement joins TRBV5-1 to TRBJ1-2; TRBD1 is a possible D gene (6 bases). CDR3 length: 15 amino acids. The germline V gene encodes CDR1 SGHRS and CDR2 YFSETQ. The V gene lost 1 base and the J gene lost 4 bases, with 14 bases spanning the gap. The CDR3 nucleotides are TGCGCCAGCAGCTTGATGGGGGGCGCAGGCTATGGCTACACCTTC. Its translation is CASSLMGGAGYGYTF. Full variable domain (outside the CDR3, taken from reference TRBV5-1 and TRBJ1-2): KAGVTQTPRYLIKTRGQQVTLSCSPISGHRSVSWYQQTPGQGLQFLFEYFSETQRNKGNFPGRFSGRQFSNSRSEMNVSTLELGDSALYLCASSLMGGAGYGYTFGSGTRLTVV.

This clone was seen once. The V call is TRBV9, the J call TRBJ1-4, with D maybe TRBD1 (6 bases). Germline-derived CDR1 and CDR2 are SGDLS and YYNGEE. The CDR3 runs to 15 residues. V lost 0 bases to trimming and J lost 4 bases, with 10 bases between them. CDR3 coding DNA: TGTGCCAGCAGCGTAGGACAGGTCGGTAATGAAAAACTGTTTTTT. Amino acids: CASSVGQVGNEKLFF.

The V gene is TRBV7-8, the J gene TRBJ2-3, with D perhaps matching TRBD2 (5 bases). Trimming left V 7 bases short and J 0 bases short, with 14 bases between. The V gene's germline CDR1 is SGHVS and CDR2 FQNEAQ. This CDR3 contains 15 residues. The chain's CDR3 is CASKEVDESTDTQYF. The DNA of the CDR3 is TGTGCCAGCAAGGAGGTGGACGAGAGCACAGATACGCAGTATTTT. Variable domain in full (rest from reference TRBV7-8 and TRBJ2-3): GAGVSQSPRYKVAKRGQDVALRCDPISGHVSLFWYQQALGQGPEFLTYFQNEAQLDKSGLPSDRFFAERPEGSVSTLKIQRTQQEDSAVYLCASKEVDESTDTQYFGPGTRLTVL.

This rearrangement joins TRBV28 to TRBJ1-2; the D gene is possibly TRBD1 (6 bases). Per the germline V gene, CDR1 is MDHEN and CDR2 is SYDVKM. The ends were cut back, 6 bases at V and 5 bases at J, with 16 bases in the middle. The CDR3 is 14 amino acids. The CDR3 sequence is CASSRRTDSYGYTF. CDR3 sequence (DNA): TGTGCCAGCAGCCGTCGGACAGACTCTTATGGCTACACCTTC.

The J gene is TRBJ2-5, the V gene TRBV19; D may be TRBD1 or TRBD2 (5 bases each). CDR3 length: 13 amino acids. Germline V lookup: CDR1 LNHDA, CDR2 SQIVND (reference sequence). Trimming took off 3 bases at V and 2 bases at J, with 7 bases between the two ends. The CDR3 DNA follows: TGTGCCAGTAGTATTGGGGGACAAGAGACCCAGTACTTC. It specifies CASSIGGQETQYF.